Listed below are T cell receptor beta chains from one sample, sequenced in a study of blood T cells in healthy people across ages. Each CDR3 protein gets one entry after TCRdb re-called the 5' RACE reads with MiXCR. The sample yields some 1 million distinct CDR3 sequences, 45% seen once. Sequencing input: blood. The source is a woman aged 60-75 years in good health. CDR3s include the opening cysteine and the closing phenylalanine or tryptophan.

v_call,j_call,cdr3_aa
TRBV29-1,TRBJ1-1,CSVGTVNTEAFF
TRBV5-1,TRBJ2-3,CASSLQQGGTQYF
TRBV7-8,TRBJ2-7,CASSLGGRAIYEQYF
TRBV7-9,TRBJ2-3,CASSSGSSSASGSGTDTQYF
TRBV24-1,TRBJ1-1,CATSYGPNTEAFF
TRBV9,TRBJ2-3,CASTDPPRSGRIDTQYF
TRBV6-1,TRBJ1-5,CASSRMDSSNQPQHF
TRBV9,NA,CASSVGRVPYNEQYF
TRBV10-3,TRBJ2-7,CAIRGQDGVSYEQYF
TRBV6-1,TRBJ2-3,CASSDWTGRSTDTQYF
TRBV3-1,TRBJ2-1,CASSQRGGHNEQFF
TRBV10-3,TRBJ2-5,CAISDIGYNEQYF
TRBV5-5,TRBJ2-7,CASSFQTGGYEQYF
TRBV29-1,TRBJ2-1,CSVALAGLYNEQFF
TRBV27,TRBJ2-1,CASDRGLLAGVYNEQFF
TRBV2,TRBJ2-3,CASREDLLSTDTQYF
TRBV11-2,TRBJ1-2,CASRPSDSNYGYTF
TRBV20-1,TRBJ2-7,CSARGTGGTFEQYF
TRBV10-3,TRBJ2-1,CANSPGLADNNEQFF
TRBV7-9,TRBJ2-7,CASSSETGGANEQYF
TRBV4-2,TRBJ2-7,CASSRERTSTQTRYF
TRBV6-2/TRBV6-3,TRBJ2-5,CASKNPAPETQYF
TRBV7-9,NA,CASSLASTRDSEQYF
TRBV28,TRBJ2-3,CASVTGPFQQEQYF
TRBV6-5,TRBJ2-1,CASIGLAGGPGNEQFF
TRBV5-1,TRBJ2-1,CASSLRALQDEQFF
TRBV15,TRBJ2-7,CATSTGTFNNEQYF
TRBV6-6,NA,CASSYSEGGTETQYF
TRBV4-1,TRBJ2-4,CASSQGDRVQNIQYF
TRBV20-1,TRBJ2-5,CSASDRADQETQYF
TRBV20-1,TRBJ2-7,CSARDFGRGLYEQYF
TRBV28,TRBJ2-7,CASSPHRAEQYF
TRBV20-1,NA,CSAGVYGSNIPEQYF
TRBV20-1,TRBJ2-2,CSAQGASGNTGELFF
TRBV24-1,TRBJ2-5,CATSEAGTGTMETQYF
TRBV12-3/TRBV12-4,TRBJ1-1,CASSPRGQPNTEAFF
TRBV15,TRBJ2-1,CATSLRAGLYNEQFF
TRBV7-3,TRBJ2-3,CASSTVGDTQYF
TRBV6-1,TRBJ1-1,CASIYRGGAEAFF
TRBV27,TRBJ2-7,CASSSIRGGIRYEQYF
TRBV5-6,TRBJ2-1,CASSTRTSDYNEQFF
TRBV5-1,TRBJ2-1,CASTIAGGPGNEQFF
TRBV5-1,TRBJ1-4,CASSPRGATNEKLFF
TRBV15,TRBJ1-6,CATSSTGDPRSPLHF
TRBV14,TRBJ2-7,CASSRLDGQGSYEQYF
TRBV5-6,TRBJ2-1,CASSLVQTDNEQFF
TRBV20-1,TRBJ2-3,CSARYTSGRADTQYF
TRBV10-1,TRBJ1-6,CASSSRAGNSPLHF
TRBV9,TRBJ1-2,CASSAGDRKRDGYTF
TRBV30,TRBJ1-2,CAWSGVDYGYTF
TRBV11-2,TRBJ2-7,CAGSFGGPGYEQYF